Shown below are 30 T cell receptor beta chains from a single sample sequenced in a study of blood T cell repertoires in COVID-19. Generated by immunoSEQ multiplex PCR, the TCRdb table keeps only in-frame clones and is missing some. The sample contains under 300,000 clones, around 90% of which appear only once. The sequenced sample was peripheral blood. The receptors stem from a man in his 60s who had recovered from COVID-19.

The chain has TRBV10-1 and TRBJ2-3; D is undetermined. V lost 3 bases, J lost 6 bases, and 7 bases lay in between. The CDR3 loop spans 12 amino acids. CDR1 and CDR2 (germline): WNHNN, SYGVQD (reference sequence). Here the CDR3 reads CASSDPADTQYF. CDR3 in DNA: TGCGCCAGCAGTGATCCCGCGGATACGCAGTATTTT.

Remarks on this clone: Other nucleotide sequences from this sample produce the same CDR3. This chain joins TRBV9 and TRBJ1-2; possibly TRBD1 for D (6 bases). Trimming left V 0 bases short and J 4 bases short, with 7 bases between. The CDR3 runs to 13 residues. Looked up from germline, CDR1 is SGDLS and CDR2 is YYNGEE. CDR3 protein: CASSVGGGYGYTF. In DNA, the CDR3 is TGTGCCAGCAGCGTAGGAGGGGGCTATGGCTACACCTTC.

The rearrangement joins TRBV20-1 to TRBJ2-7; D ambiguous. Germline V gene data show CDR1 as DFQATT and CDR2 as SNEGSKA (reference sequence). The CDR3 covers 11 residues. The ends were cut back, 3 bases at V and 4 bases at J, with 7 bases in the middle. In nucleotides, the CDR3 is TGCAGTGCTAGGCAGGTTTACGAGCAGTACTTC. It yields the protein CSARQVYEQYF.

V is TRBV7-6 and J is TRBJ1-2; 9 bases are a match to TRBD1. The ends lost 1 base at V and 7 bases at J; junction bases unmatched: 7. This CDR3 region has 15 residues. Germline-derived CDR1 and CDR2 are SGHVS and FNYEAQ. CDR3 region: CASSLVRGTGFGYTF. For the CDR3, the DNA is TGTGCCAGCAGCTTAGTACGCGGGACAGGGTTTGGCTACACCTTC.

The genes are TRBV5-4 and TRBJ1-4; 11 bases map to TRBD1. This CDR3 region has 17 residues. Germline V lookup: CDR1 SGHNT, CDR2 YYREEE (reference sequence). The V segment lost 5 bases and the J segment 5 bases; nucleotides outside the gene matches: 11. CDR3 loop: CASRRGQDRGQNEKLFF. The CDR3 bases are TGTGCCAGCAGACGGGGACAGGACAGGGGGCAGAATGAAAAACTGTTTTTT.

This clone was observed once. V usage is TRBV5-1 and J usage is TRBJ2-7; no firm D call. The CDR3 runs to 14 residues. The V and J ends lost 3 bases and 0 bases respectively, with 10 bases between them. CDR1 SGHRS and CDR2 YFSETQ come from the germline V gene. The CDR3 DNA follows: TGCGCCAGCAGCTCTGGGCCCAGCTCCTACGAGCAGTACTTC. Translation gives CASSSGPSSYEQYF. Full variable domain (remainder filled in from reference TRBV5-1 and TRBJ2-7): KAGVTQTPRYLIKTRGQQVTLSCSPISGHRSVSWYQQTPGQGLQFLFEYFSETQRNKGNFPGRFSGRQFSNSRSEMNVSTLELGDSALYLCASSSGPSSYEQYFGPGTRLTVT.

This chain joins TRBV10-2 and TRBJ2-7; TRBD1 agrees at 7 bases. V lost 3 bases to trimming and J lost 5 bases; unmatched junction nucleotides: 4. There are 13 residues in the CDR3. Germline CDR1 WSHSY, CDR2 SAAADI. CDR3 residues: CASSDRGTHEQYF. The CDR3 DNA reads TGCGCCAGCAGTGACAGGGGGACACACGAGCAGTACTTC.

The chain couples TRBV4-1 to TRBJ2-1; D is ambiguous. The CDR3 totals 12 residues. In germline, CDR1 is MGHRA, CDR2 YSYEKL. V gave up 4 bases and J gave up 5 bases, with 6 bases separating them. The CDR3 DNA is TGCGCCAGCAGCCTCTACCACAATGAGCAGTTCTTC. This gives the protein CASSLYHNEQFF.

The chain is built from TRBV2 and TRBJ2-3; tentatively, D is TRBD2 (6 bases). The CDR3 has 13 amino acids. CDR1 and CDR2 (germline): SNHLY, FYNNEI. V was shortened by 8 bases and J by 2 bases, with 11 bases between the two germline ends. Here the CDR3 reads CASVGGSTDTQYF. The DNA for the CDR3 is TGTGCCAGCGTGGGGGGATCCACAGATACGCAGTATTTT.

The CDR3 DNA reads as TGTGCCAGCAGTGGTGTAACAGGGAACGGGGAGACCCAGTACTTC. Protein sequence: CASSGVTGNGETQYF. This chain connects TRBV25-1 to TRBJ2-5, with D possibly being TRBD1 (6 bases). Looked up from germline, CDR1 is MGHDK and CDR2 is SYGVNS. The CDR3 runs to 15 residues. V lost 4 bases and J lost 5, with 17 bases in between.

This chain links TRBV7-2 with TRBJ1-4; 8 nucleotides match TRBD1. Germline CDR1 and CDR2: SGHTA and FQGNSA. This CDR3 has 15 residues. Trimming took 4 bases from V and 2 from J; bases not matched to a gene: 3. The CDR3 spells CASSSRTGTNEKLFF. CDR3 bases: TGTGCCAGCAGCTCCCGGACAGGGACTAATGAAAAACTGTTTTTT.

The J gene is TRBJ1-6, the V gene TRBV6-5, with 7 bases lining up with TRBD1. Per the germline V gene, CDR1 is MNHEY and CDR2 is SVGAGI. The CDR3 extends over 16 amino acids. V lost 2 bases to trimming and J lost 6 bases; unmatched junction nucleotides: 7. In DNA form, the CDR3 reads TGTGCCAGCAGTTACCTGGGGGCAGGGGGTAATTCACCCCTCCACTTT. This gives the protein CASSYLGAGGNSPLHF.

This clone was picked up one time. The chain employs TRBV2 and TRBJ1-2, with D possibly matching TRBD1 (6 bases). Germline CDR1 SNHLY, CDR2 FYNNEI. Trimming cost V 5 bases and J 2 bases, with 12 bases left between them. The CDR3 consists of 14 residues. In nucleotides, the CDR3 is TGTGCCAGCAGTTTTGGGACATCCAACTATGGCTACACCTTC. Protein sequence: CASSFGTSNYGYTF.

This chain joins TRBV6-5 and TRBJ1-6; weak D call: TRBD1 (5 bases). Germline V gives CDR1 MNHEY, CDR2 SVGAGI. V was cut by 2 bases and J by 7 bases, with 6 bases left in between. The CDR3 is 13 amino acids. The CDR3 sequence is CASSYGHNSPLHF. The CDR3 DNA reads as TGTGCCAGCAGTTACGGACACAATTCACCCCTCCACTTT.

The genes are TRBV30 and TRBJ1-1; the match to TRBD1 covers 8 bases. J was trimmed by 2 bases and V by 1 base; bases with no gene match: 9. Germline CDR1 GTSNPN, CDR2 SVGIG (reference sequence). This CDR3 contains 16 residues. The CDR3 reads CAWSGAGGQGNTEAFF. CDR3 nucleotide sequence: TGTGCCTGGAGTGGGGCAGGAGGACAGGGAAACACTGAAGCTTTCTTT. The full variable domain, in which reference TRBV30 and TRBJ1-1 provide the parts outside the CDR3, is SQTIHQWPATLVQPVGSPLSLECTVEGTSNPNLYWYRQAAGRGLQLLFYSVGIGQISSEVPQNLSASRPQDRQFILSSKKLLLSDSGFYLCAWSGAGGQGNTEAFFGQGTRLTVV.

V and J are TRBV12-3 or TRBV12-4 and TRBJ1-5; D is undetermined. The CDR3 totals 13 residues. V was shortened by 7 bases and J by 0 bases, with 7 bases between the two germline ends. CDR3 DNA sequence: TGTGCCAGCATGCGGGATAGCAATCAGCCCCAGCATTTT. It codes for CASMRDSNQPQHF.

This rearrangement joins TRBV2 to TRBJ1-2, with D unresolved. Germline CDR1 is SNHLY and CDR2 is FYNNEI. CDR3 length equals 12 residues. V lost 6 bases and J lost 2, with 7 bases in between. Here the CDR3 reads CASSDKNYGYTF. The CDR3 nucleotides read TGTGCCAGCAGCGACAAAAACTATGGCTACACCTTC.

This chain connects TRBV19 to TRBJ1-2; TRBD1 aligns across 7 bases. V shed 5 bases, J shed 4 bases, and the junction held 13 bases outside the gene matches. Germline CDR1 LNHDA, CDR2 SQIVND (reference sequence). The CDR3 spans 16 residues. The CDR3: CASSFGDSRSFYGYTF. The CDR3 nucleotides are TGTGCCAGTAGTTTCGGGGACAGCCGAAGTTTCTATGGCTACACCTTC.

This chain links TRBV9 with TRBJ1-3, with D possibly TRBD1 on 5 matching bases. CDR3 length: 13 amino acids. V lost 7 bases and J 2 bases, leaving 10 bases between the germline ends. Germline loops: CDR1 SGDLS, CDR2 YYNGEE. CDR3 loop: CASSDSPGNTIYF. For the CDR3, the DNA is TGTGCCAGCTCCGACAGTCCTGGAAACACCATATATTTT.

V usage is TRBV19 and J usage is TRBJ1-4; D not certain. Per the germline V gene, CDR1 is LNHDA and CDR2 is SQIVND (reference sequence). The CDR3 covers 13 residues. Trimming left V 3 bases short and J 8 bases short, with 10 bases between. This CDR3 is CASSIRVWEKLFF. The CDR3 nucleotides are TGTGCCAGTAGTATCCGGGTGTGGGAAAAACTGTTTTTT.

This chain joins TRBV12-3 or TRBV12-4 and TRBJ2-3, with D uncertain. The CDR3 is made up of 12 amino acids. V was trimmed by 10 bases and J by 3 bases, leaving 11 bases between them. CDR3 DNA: TGTGCCATTCAGTTTATAACAGATACGCAGTATTTT. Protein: CAIQFITDTQYF.

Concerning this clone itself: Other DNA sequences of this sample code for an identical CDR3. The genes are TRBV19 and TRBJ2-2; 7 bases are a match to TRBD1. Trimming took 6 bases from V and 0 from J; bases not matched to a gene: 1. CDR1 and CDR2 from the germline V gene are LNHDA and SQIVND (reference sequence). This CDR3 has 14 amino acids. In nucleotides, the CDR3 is TGTGCCAGTAGGGGACAGACGAACACCGGGGAGCTGTTTTTT. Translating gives CASRGQTNTGELFF.

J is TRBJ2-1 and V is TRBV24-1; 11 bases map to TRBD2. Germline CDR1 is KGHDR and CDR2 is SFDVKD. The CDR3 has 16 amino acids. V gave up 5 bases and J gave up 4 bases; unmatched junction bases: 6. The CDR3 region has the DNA TGTGCCACCAGTGGGGATCTAGCGGGGGGATACAATGAGCAGTTCTTC. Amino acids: CATSGDLAGGYNEQFF.

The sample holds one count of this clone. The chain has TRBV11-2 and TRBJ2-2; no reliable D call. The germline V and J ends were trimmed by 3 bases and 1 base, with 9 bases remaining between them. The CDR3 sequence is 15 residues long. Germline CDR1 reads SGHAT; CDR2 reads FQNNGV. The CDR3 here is CASSFWSENTGELFF. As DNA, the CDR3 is TGTGCCAGCAGCTTCTGGTCAGAGAACACCGGGGAGCTGTTTTTT.

The CDR3 loop is CASSKGGFYGYTF. The CDR3 DNA follows: TGTGCCAGCAGTAAAGGGGGATTTTATGGCTACACCTTC. This sequence joins TRBV7-8 and TRBJ1-2; perhaps TRBD1 as D (6 bases). Trimming took 6 bases from V and 5 from J, leaving 13 bases between them. Germline CDR1 and CDR2: SGHVS and FQNEAQ. The CDR3 loop spans 13 amino acids.

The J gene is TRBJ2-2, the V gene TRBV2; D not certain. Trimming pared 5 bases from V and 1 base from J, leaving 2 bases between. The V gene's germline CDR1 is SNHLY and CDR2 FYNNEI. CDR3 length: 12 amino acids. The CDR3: CASSQNTGELFF. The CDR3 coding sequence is TGTGCCAGCAGTCAGAACACCGGGGAGCTGTTTTTT.

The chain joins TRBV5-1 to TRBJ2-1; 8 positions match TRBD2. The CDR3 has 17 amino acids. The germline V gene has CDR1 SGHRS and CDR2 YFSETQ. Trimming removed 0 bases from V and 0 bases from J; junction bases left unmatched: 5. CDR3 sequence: CASSLGSGISSYNEQFF. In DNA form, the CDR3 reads TGCGCCAGCAGCTTGGGTAGCGGGATTAGCTCCTACAATGAGCAGTTCTTC.

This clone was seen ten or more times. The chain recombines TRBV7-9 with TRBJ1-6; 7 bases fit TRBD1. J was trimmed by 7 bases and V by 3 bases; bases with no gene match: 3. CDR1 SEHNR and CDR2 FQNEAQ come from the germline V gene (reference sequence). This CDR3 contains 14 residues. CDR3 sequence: CASSLFRGNSPLHF. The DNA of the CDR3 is TGTGCCAGCAGCTTGTTCAGGGGGAATTCACCCCTCCACTTT.

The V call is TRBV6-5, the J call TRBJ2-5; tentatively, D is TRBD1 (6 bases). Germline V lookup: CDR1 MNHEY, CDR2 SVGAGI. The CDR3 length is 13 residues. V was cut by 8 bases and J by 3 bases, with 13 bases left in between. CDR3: CASAGTIKETQYF. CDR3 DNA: TGTGCCAGCGCCGGGACAATTAAAGAGACCCAGTACTTC.

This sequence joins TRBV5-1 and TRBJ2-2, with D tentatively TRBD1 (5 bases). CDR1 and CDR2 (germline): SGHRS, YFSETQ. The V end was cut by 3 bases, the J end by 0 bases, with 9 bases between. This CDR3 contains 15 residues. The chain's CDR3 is CASSSGHPNTGELFF. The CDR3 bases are TGCGCCAGCAGCTCAGGACACCCGAACACCGGGGAGCTGTTTTTT.